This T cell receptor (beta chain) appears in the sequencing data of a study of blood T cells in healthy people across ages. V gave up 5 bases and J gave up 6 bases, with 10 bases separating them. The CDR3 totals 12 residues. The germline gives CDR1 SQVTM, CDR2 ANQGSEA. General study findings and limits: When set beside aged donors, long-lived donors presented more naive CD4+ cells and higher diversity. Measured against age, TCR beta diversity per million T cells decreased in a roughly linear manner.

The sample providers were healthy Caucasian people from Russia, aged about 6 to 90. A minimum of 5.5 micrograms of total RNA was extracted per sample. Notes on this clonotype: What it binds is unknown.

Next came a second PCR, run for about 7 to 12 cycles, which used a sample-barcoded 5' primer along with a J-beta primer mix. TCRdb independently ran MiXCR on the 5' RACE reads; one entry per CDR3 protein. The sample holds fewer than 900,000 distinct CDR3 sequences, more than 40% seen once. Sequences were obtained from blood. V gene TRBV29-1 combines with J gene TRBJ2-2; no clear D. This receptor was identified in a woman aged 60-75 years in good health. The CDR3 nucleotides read TGCAGCGTTCATGAGCAGTCCGGGGAGCTGTTTTTT. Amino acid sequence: CSVHEQSGELFF.